Listed below are T cell receptor beta chains from one sample, sequenced in a study of blood T cells in healthy people across ages. TCRdb processed the 5' RACE reads anew with MiXCR; each CDR3 protein has one entry. The sample includes 950,000 to 1,200,000 distinct CDR3 sequences, around two fifths seen only once; the top ten take around 13%. The sequenced sample consisted of blood. Receptors originate from a man younger than 35 in good health. Both conserved end residues are part of each CDR3. D genes are given only for firm matches. Not every row has a clone size; where given, it reads once, few, many or a size class.

D gene	J gene	V gene	clone size	CDR3 DNA	CDR3 protein
NA	TRBJ1-2	TRBV10-3	NA	TGTGGCACCGCGACGACGCAGCCCTATGGCTACACCTTC	CGTATTQPYGYTF
TRBD1	TRBJ2-7	TRBV9	NA	TGTGCCAGCAGCGTATCTAACAGGGGGTACAATGAGCAGTACTTC	CASSVSNRGYNEQYF
NA	TRBJ2-1	TRBV4-2	NA	TGTGCCAGCAGCCTCCCCGAGGGGTGGAATGAGCAGTTCTTC	CASSLPEGWNEQFF
TRBD1	TRBJ1-4	TRBV12-3/TRBV12-4	few	TGTGCCAGCCTTAAGACAGGGAATGAAAAACTGTTTTTT	CASLKTGNEKLFF
NA	TRBJ2-1	TRBV6-2/TRBV6-3	NA	TGTGCCAGCAGCCACAGGGTTTACAATGAGCAGTTCTTC	CASSHRVYNEQFF
NA	TRBJ2-1	TRBV5-5	few	TGTGCCAGCAGCTTGAGAACAGGGGGGGATTCCTACAATGAGCAGTTCTTC	CASSLRTGGDSYNEQFF
TRBD1	TRBJ1-1	TRBV7-9	few	TGTGCCAGCAGCCGACCAACAGGGGTAGGCACTGAAGCTTTCTTT	CASSRPTGVGTEAFF
TRBD2	TRBJ2-1	TRBV7-2	many	TGTGCCAGCAGACCAGATCGGACTAGCCCCTACAATGAGCAGTTCTTC	CASRPDRTSPYNEQFF
NA	TRBJ2-3	TRBV6-1	NA	TGTGCCAGCATCATAACTTGGGACGCCACAGATACGCAGTATTTT	CASIITWDATDTQYF
NA	TRBJ1-5	TRBV9	few	TGTGCCAGTTCCCGATCTGAGGTGGGGAATCAGCCCCAGCATTTT	CASSRSEVGNQPQHF
TRBD1	TRBJ2-7	TRBV14	few	TGTGCCAGCAGCCAAATTGACAGGGAGTACGAGCAGTACTTC	CASSQIDREYEQYF
NA	TRBJ1-1	TRBV10-3	NA	TGTGCCATCAGTGATGGGGCCAGTGAAGCTTTCTTT	CAISDGASEAFF
NA	TRBJ2-3	TRBV7-6	once	TGTGCCTGCAGCTTAGTTGTGCCCGGATCCACAGATACGCAGTATTTT	CACSLVVPGSTDTQYF
NA	TRBJ2-5	TRBV21-1	NA	TGTGCCAGCAGCAGACGGAAGGACCGACAATACCAAGAGACCCAGTACTTC	CASSRRKDRQYQETQYF
TRBD2	TRBJ2-1	TRBV20-1	NA	TGCAGTGCTAGAGATCAGGGACTAGCGGGATTCAATGAGCAGTTCTTC	CSARDQGLAGFNEQFF
TRBD1	TRBJ1-2	TRBV20-1	few	TGCAGTGCCCGCGACAGGGGCTCGGGCTATGGCTACACCTTC	CSARDRGSGYGYTF
NA	TRBJ2-1	TRBV4-3	NA	TGCGCCAGCAGCCAGCTCGGGACAACAGCCTACAATGAGCAGTTCTTC	CASSQLGTTAYNEQFF
NA	TRBJ2-5	TRBV5-1	NA	TGCGCCAGCAGCTTTGTCAAACAAGAGACCCAGTACTTC	CASSFVKQETQYF
NA	TRBJ1-2	TRBV14	few	TGTGCCAGCAGCCGTAGGCAGGAAATTAACTATGGCTACACCTTC	CASSRRQEINYGYTF
TRBD1	TRBJ2-5	TRBV20-1	NA	TGCAGTGCTAGGGGACAGGGGGTTGAGGTTCAGTACTTC	CSARGQGVEVQYF
NA	TRBJ1-5	TRBV2	NA	TGTGCCAGCAGTGGGCAACCCAATCAGCCCCAGCATTTT	CASSGQPNQPQHF
NA	TRBJ1-2	TRBV12-3/TRBV12-4	NA	NA	CASSLYWGIGSDTF
NA	TRBJ1-5	TRBV2	NA	TGTGCCAGCAGGGACCGTTGGCAGAGCAATCAGCCCCAGCATTTT	CASRDRWQSNQPQHF
NA	TRBJ1-5	TRBV28	few	TGTGCCAGCAGGCGGACAGTAAATAGCAATCAGCCCCAGCATTTT	CASRRTVNSNQPQHF
TRBD2	TRBJ2-3	TRBV27	NA	TGTGCCAGCAGTTTACTAGCGGGGCCGCAGTATTTT	CASSLLAGPQYF
TRBD2	TRBJ2-7	TRBV10-3	NA	TGTGCCATCAGCGCGGTGGCTAGCGGGGGTTACGAGCAGTACTTC	CAISAVASGGYEQYF